The next 30 T cell receptor beta chains were all read from a single sample in a study of molecular identifiers for immune sequencing clone quantification (dated by TCRdb to about 2018). Libraries were prepared through PCR. Sequencing instrument: Illumina HiSeq 4000. The raw public data were reprocessed by TCRdb itself: fastp quality trimming at Q25, MiXCR clonotype calling, in-frame beta chains only. Rows with one shared CDR3 protein collapse into an entry with the most common genes and DNA. Across this sample there are fewer than 30,000 distinct CDR3 sequences, with more than 15% seen only once. The ten largest clones take up roughly 1% of the sample. The specimen was naive CD8+ T cells from blood, with Jurkat cell RNA spiked in. According to the study, the label for this sample's cell subset or site signals: FACS-sorted CD8+CD4-CCR7+CD45RA+ naive T cells. These receptors were obtained from a human donor in good health. Some libraries in this study had Jurkat cell RNA spiked in.

This clonotype was found many times. J is TRBJ1-1 and V is TRBV7-9, with unresolved D. Trimming pared 0 bases from V and 3 bases from J, leaving 8 bases between. Germline V lookup: CDR1 SEHNR, CDR2 FQNEAQ (reference sequence). There are 14 residues in the CDR3. CDR3 residues: CASSLAGGYTEAFF. The CDR3 nucleotides are TGTGCCAGCAGCTTAGCCGGCGGTTACACTGAAGCTTTCTTT. Filled out from reference TRBV7-9 and TRBJ1-1, the complete variable domain reads DTGVSQNPRHKITKRGQNVTFRCDPISEHNRLYWYRQTLGQGPEFLTYFQNEAQLEKSRLLSDRFSAERPKGSFSTLEIQRTEQGDSAMYLCASSLAGGYTEAFFGQGTRLTVV.

Details on this clonotype: A single base separates this from a much larger clone, so it may be a read error. The chain employs TRBV30 and TRBJ2-1; weak D call: TRBD1 (6 bases). Between the trimmed V and J ends, which lost 2 bases and 2 bases, there was a span of 16 bases. Germline lookup yields CDR1 GTSNPN and CDR2 SVGIG (reference sequence). This CDR3 comprises 16 residues. CDR3: CAWSPLDHRAYNEQFF. The CDR3, as DNA: TGTGCCTGGAGTCCGTTAGACCACAGGGCCTACAATGAGCAGTTCTTC.

V is TRBV6-1 and J is TRBJ2-7; 7 nucleotides match TRBD2. The V gene's germline CDR1 is MNHNS and CDR2 SASEGT. The CDR3 covers 14 residues. Trimming removed 3 bases from V and 6 bases from J; junction bases left unmatched: 8. The CDR3, as DNA: TGTGCCAGCAGTGAGGTCAGGGCGGGGGTCGAGCAGTACTTC. It translates to CASSEVRAGVEQYF.

This clonotype was counted once. The rearrangement joins TRBV19 to TRBJ1-1, with 7 bases aligning to TRBD1. V was clipped by 1 base and J by 2 bases; unmatched bases: 7. Germline V CDR1 and CDR2: LNHDA, SQIVND (reference sequence). CDR3 length: 16 amino acids. Here the CDR3 DNA reads TGTGCCAGTAGTATAGCGGGGACAGTCACCAACACTGAAGCTTTCTTT. Translated: CASSIAGTVTNTEAFF.

This clonotype was counted many times. V usage is TRBV6-5 and J usage is TRBJ2-2; D perhaps matches TRBD2 (5 bases). Germline assignment: CDR1 MNHEY and CDR2 SVGAGI. Trimming left V 1 base short and J 0 bases short, with 9 bases between. The CDR3 is made up of 16 amino acids. The CDR3 DNA reads TGTGCCAGCAGTTACTTTGCGGGCGCGAACACCGGGGAGCTGTTTTTT. Translating it yields CASSYFAGANTGELFF.

This clonotype showed up many times. J is TRBJ2-7 and V is TRBV6-5, with TRBD1 matching 8 bases. CDR3 size: 14 residues. After removal of 7 bases from V and 4 bases from J, the junction contained 9 bases not matched to a gene. Germline lookup yields CDR1 MNHEY and CDR2 SVGAGI. The DNA for the CDR3 is TGTGCCAGCAACCCGGGACAGGAAAGTTACGAGCAGTACTTC. It yields the protein CASNPGQESYEQYF.

This clonotype occurred many times. This chain links TRBV19 with TRBJ1-4; D may be TRBD1 (5 bases). The V end was cut by 3 bases, the J end by 12 bases, with 11 bases between. The CDR3 loop spans 12 amino acids. Germline V lookup: CDR1 LNHDA, CDR2 SQIVND (reference sequence). CDR3 protein: CASSIGASELFF. Here the CDR3 DNA reads TGTGCCAGTAGTATCGGGGCTTCGGAACTGTTTTTT.

This clonotype was counted many times. The chain links TRBV5-6 to TRBJ2-7; 12 bases line up with TRBD2. Trimming cost V 2 bases and J 3 bases; bases outside gene matches: 6. CDR3 size: 16 residues. Germline CDR1 reads SGHDT; CDR2 reads YYEEEE. CDR3 sequence reads: CASSFGLAGPSYEQYF. As DNA, the CDR3 is TGTGCCAGCAGCTTTGGACTAGCGGGACCCAGCTACGAGCAGTACTTC.

This clonotype was counted many times. The rearrangement links TRBV19 to TRBJ2-5, with D possibly being TRBD1 (5 bases). Germline V gene data show CDR1 as LNHDA and CDR2 as SQIVND (reference sequence). Trimming removed 6 bases from V and 4 bases from J, with 15 bases in between. CDR3 length: 14 residues. CDR3 sequence reads: CASSDSFLAETQYF. CDR3 sequence (DNA): TGTGCCAGTAGCGACAGCTTTCTCGCAGAGACCCAGTACTTC.

A word on this clonotype: A read error may be the cause here, since a much bigger clone is one base away. J is TRBJ1-3 and V is TRBV5-3; no clear D. TRBV5-3 is filed as an ORF, its function uncertain. This CDR3 comprises 12 residues. The CDR3, as DNA: TGTGCCAGCAGCCCCTCTGGAAACACCATGTATTTT. Protein product: CASSPSGNTMYF.

This clonotype was counted at least ten times. The chain links TRBV24-1 to TRBJ2-3; the D gene is possibly TRBD2 (6 bases). Trimming took off 5 bases at V and 1 base at J, with 9 bases between the two ends. Germline V lookup: CDR1 KGHDR, CDR2 SFDVKD. The CDR3 contains 14 residues. This chain's CDR3 is CATSVGGGTDTQYF. In DNA form, the CDR3 reads TGTGCCACCAGTGTCGGGGGTGGCACAGATACGCAGTATTTT.

As concerns this clonotype: Sequence at one end of the junction differs from germline and may be a read error. This sequence joins TRBV4-1 and TRBJ1-3, with no clear D. Germline CDR1 MGHRA, CDR2 YSYEKL. The length of the CDR3 is 15 residues. The CDR3 DNA reads TGCGCCAGCAGCCAATATCAGCTCTCTGGAAACGCCATATATTTT. As protein: CASSQYQLSGNAIYF.

The sample holds many counts of this clonotype. The chain couples TRBV20-1 to TRBJ1-1; TRBD1 is a possible D gene (5 bases). The CDR3 length is 15 residues. V dropped 3 bases and J dropped 9 bases, with 23 bases sitting between them. CDR1 is DFQATT, CDR2 SNEGSKA, per germline (reference sequence). The CDR3 is CSASIHDVDPGKAFF. The CDR3 DNA reads as TGCAGTGCTAGCATCCACGACGTCGACCCAGGGAAAGCTTTCTTT.

This clonotype was picked up a small number of times. The rearrangement links TRBV6-2 or TRBV6-3 to TRBJ2-3; D perhaps matches TRBD2 (6 bases). This CDR3 has 17 amino acids. Germline loops: CDR1 MNHEY, CDR2 SVGEGT. Trimming left V 5 bases short and J 4 bases short, with 22 bases between. Written as DNA, the CDR3 is TGTGCCAGCAGTCTCTCGCCGGGACTCATTGCGGCAGATACGCAGTATTTT. Translation gives CASSLSPGLIAADTQYF.

As concerns this clonotype: This could be a read error, since a much larger clone is one nucleotide away. The gene calls are TRBV28 and TRBJ2-7, with 7 positions matching TRBD1. The CDR3 spans 17 residues. Per the germline V gene, CDR1 is MDHEN and CDR2 is SYDVKM. CDR3 in DNA: TGTGCCAGCAGTCCCCTAGGTCAGGGACAGATGTCCTACGGGCAGTACTTC. Its protein product is CASSPLGQGQMSYGQYF.

This clonotype showed up many times. The chain has TRBV27 and TRBJ1-1; the D gene is possibly TRBD1 (5 bases). With 5 bases removed from V and 4 bases from J, the gap between germline ends came to 14 bases. The CDR3 contains 14 residues. CDR1 is MNHEY, CDR2 SMNVEV, per germline (reference sequence). Here the CDR3 reads CASSPSGASTEAFF. The CDR3 DNA is TGTGCCAGCAGTCCCAGCGGGGCAAGCACTGAAGCTTTCTTT.

About this clonotype itself: A read error may be the cause here, since a much bigger clone is one base away. V and J are TRBV19 and TRBJ2-3; D gene unclear. The length of the CDR3 is 13 residues. Germline V gene sequence: CDR1 LNHDA, CDR2 SQIVND (reference sequence). V lost 3 bases and J lost 11, with 15 bases in between. The CDR3 DNA is TGTGCCAGTAGTATCGCGCGCCCTGCCGAGCAGTATTTT. Translated, it gives CASSIARPAEQYF.

This clonotype was observed at least ten times. The chain carries TRBV3-1 and TRBJ2-1; TRBD2 agrees at 9 bases. The CDR3 has 19 residues. CDR1 LGHDT and CDR2 YNNKEL come from the germline V gene (reference sequence). The J segment lost 8 bases and the V segment lost 1 base, leaving 18 bases of the junction unmatched. The DNA of the CDR3 is TGTGCCAGCAGCCAAGTCTCCTTACTAGCGGCGGGGGGGCCCCATGAGCAGTTCTTC. Translation gives CASSQVSLLAAGGPHEQFF.

This clonotype was detected many times. This chain connects TRBV7-9 to TRBJ2-3; D is perhaps TRBD1 or TRBD2 (6 bases each). Germline-derived CDR1 and CDR2 are SEHNR and FQNEAQ (reference sequence). Trimming shortened V by 1 base and J by 4 bases, and 9 bases separated the two germline ends. The CDR3 consists of 14 residues. Here the CDR3 reads CASSLGGAPDTQYF. CDR3 nucleotide sequence: TGTGCCAGCAGCTTAGGGGGGGCCCCAGATACGCAGTATTTT.

In regard to this clonotype: This may be a read error: a much more frequent sequence differs by one nucleotide. The gene calls are TRBV5-1 and TRBJ2-7; 9 nucleotides align to TRBD2. The CDR3 is made up of 14 amino acids. V was clipped by 1 base and J by 9 bases; unmatched bases: 8. Germline V lookup: CDR1 SGHRS, CDR2 YFSETQ. The CDR3 DNA follows: TGCGCCAGCAGCTTGAGTCTAGCGGGGAGTGGGCAGTACTTC. Residues: CASSLSLAGSGQYF.

In this sample, this clonotype turned up many times. The chain has TRBV4-1 and TRBJ2-7, with 8 bases aligning to TRBD2. Germline values: CDR1 MGHRA, CDR2 YSYEKL. V was clipped by 0 bases and J by 3 bases; unmatched bases: 7. This CDR3 region has 16 residues. CDR3 nucleotide sequence: TGCGCCAGCAGCCAAGATCGGGGGGGGGGCCTCTACGAGCAGTACTTC. Protein product: CASSQDRGGGLYEQYF.

This clonotype has ten or more counts. V usage is TRBV4-3 and J usage is TRBJ2-2; D gene unclear. The germline V gene has CDR1 LGHNA and CDR2 YSLEER. With 0 bases removed from V and 7 bases from J, the gap between germline ends came to 6 bases. This CDR3 is built from 13 residues. CDR3 loop: CASSQDSIGELFF. CDR3 sequence (DNA): TGCGCCAGCAGCCAAGACTCTATCGGGGAGCTGTTTTTT.

This clonotype has a count of ten or more. The chain is built from TRBV12-3 or TRBV12-4 and TRBJ1-1, with D uncertain. The CDR3 runs 14 residues. V was clipped by 3 bases and J by 5 bases, with 13 bases between them. The CDR3 spells CASSFRVVGTEAFF. The CDR3 DNA follows: TGTGCCAGCAGTTTCCGTGTCGTGGGGACTGAAGCTTTCTTT.

This clonotype was seen repeatedly, ten times or more. This chain uses TRBV7-9 with TRBJ1-1, with D maybe TRBD1 (6 bases). V was shortened by 5 bases and J by 4 bases, with 17 bases between the two germline ends. The CDR3 runs 15 residues. Germline V gene sequence: CDR1 SEHNR, CDR2 FQNEAQ (reference sequence). In DNA, the CDR3 is TGTGCCAGCAGCCCAGCTGGGGGCGGGGGCACTGAAGCTTTCTTT. This encodes CASSPAGGGGTEAFF. Using reference TRBV7-9 and TRBJ1-1 for the parts outside the CDR3, the full variable domain is DTGVSQNPRHKITKRGQNVTFRCDPISEHNRLYWYRQTLGQGPEFLTYFQNEAQLEKSRLLSDRFSAERPKGSFSTLEIQRTEQGDSAMYLCASSPAGGGGTEAFFGQGTRLTVV.

This clonotype was counted at least ten times. CDR3 sequence reads: CASSIARSAEQYF. The CDR3 DNA reads TGTGCCAGTAGTATCGCGCGCTCTGCCGAGCAGTATTTT. The chain has TRBV19 and TRBJ2-3; D not resolved. Trimming shortened V by 3 bases and J by 11 bases, and 15 bases separated the two germline ends. Germline-derived CDR1 and CDR2 are LNHDA and SQIVND (reference sequence). The CDR3 totals 13 residues.

The rearrangement joins TRBV27 to TRBJ2-5; TRBD1 is a possible D gene (6 bases). The CDR3 runs to 14 residues. The V gene lost 6 bases and the J gene lost 5 bases, with 16 bases spanning the gap. Germline loops: CDR1 MNHEY, CDR2 SMNVEV (reference sequence). CDR3 DNA sequence: TGTGCCAGCAGCCACTCCAGGGGTCGGGAGACCCAGTACTTC. It specifies CASSHSRGRETQYF.

This clonotype has a count of ten or more. V is TRBV9 and J is TRBJ2-3, with 7 bases matching TRBD2. J gave up 6 bases and V 3 bases, and 16 bases lay outside the gene matches. Germline V gene lookup returns CDR1 SGDLS and CDR2 YYNGEE. The CDR3 totals 17 residues. The CDR3 DNA sequence: TGTGCCAGCAGCGGGGGGGGTTACTCTGGCCTGGCGGATACGCAGTATTTT. As protein: CASSGGGYSGLADTQYF.

This clonotype was found many times. The V and J genes are TRBV5-6 and TRBJ2-7; TRBD1 matches at 7 bases. The CDR3 has 15 amino acids. The germline V gene has CDR1 SGHDT and CDR2 YYEEEE. After removal of 3 bases from V and 2 bases from J, the junction contained 8 bases not matched to a gene. The CDR3 sequence is CASSSLTGWAYEQYF. The CDR3 coding sequence is TGTGCCAGCAGCTCGTTGACAGGGTGGGCCTACGAGCAGTACTTC.

This clonotype came up many times. V usage is TRBV6-5 and J usage is TRBJ1-2; 8 bases match TRBD1. V was clipped by 6 bases and J by 7 bases; unmatched bases: 7. In germline, CDR1 is MNHEY, CDR2 SVGAGI. The CDR3 is 13 residues long. CDR3 nucleotides: TGTGCCAGCAGCAATGGACAGGGTCCTGGCTACACCTTC. This sequence encodes CASSNGQGPGYTF.

This clonotype was detected ten times or more. V is TRBV9 and J is TRBJ2-5, with TRBD1 matching 7 bases. This CDR3 has 14 amino acids. Germline CDR1 SGDLS, CDR2 YYNGEE. Trimming removed 0 bases from V and 3 bases from J; junction bases left unmatched: 2. The CDR3 region has the DNA TGTGCCAGCAGCGTAGGAGGGGGCGAAGAGACCCAGTACTTC. Amino acids: CASSVGGGEETQYF.